The 5 T cell receptor beta chains below were found in one sample sequenced in a study of cytomegalovirus exposure and HLA in healthy donors. Amplification used 60 Vbeta primers and 13 Jbeta primers. Clones were sequenced by immunoSEQ multiplex PCR, and TCRdb holds only the in-frame ones, with some missing. This table has roughly 150,000 clones, about four fifths appearing once. Input material: PBMCs. These receptors all stem from a man aged 30 to 39 in good health and CMV-seropositive.

This rearrangement joins TRBV29-1 to TRBJ2-2; 7 nucleotides agree with TRBD1. This CDR3 has 14 amino acids. J lost 1 base, V lost 4 bases, and 3 bases had no gene match. Germline V gene data show CDR1 as SQVTM and CDR2 as ANQGSEA. CDR3 region: CSVAAGGNTGELFF. CDR3 coding DNA: TGCAGCGTTGCGGCAGGGGGGAACACCGGGGAGCTGTTTTTT.

The chain joins TRBV28 to TRBJ2-6; possible D gene TRBD1, 5 bases. Germline V gene sequence: CDR1 MDHEN, CDR2 SYDVKM. Trimming cost V 3 bases and J 0 bases, with 18 bases left between them. This CDR3 comprises 19 residues. CDR3 amino acids: CASSFPPDSPISGANVLTF. The CDR3 coding sequence is TGTGCCAGCAGTTTCCCTCCCGACAGTCCAATCTCTGGGGCCAACGTCCTGACTTTC.

The chain combines TRBV30 with TRBJ2-7; the D gene is possibly TRBD2 (6 bases). The V end was cut by 2 bases, the J end by 7 bases, with 9 bases between. CDR3 length: 11 amino acids. CDR1 and CDR2 from the germline V gene are GTSNPN and SVGIG (reference sequence). CDR3: CAWSRGWEQYF. In DNA, the CDR3 is TGTGCCTGGAGTCGGGGGTGGGAGCAGTACTTC.

The CDR3: CASRDRGFETQYF. The CDR3 DNA reads as TGTGCCAGCAGGGACAGGGGGTTTGAGACCCAGTACTTC. The chain employs TRBV5-8 and TRBJ2-5; 10 bases are a match to TRBD1. The CDR3 covers 13 residues. V was clipped by 5 bases and J by 5 bases; unmatched bases: 3. Germline CDR1 reads SGHTS; CDR2 reads YDEGEE.

The V gene is TRBV20-1, the J gene TRBJ2-5; TRBD2 matches 7 bases. The CDR3 extends over 11 amino acids. Germline CDR1 and CDR2: DFQATT and SNEGSKA (reference sequence). The CDR3 is CSAGEQETQYF. The CDR3 DNA sequence: TGCAGCGCGGGGGAGCAAGAGACCCAGTACTTC.